The 6 T cell receptor beta chains listed next were all sequenced from one sample in a study of T-cell memory formation after mild COVID-19. One entry per CDR3 protein, called by TCRdb with MiXCR from the 5' RACE reads. The sample has hundreds of thousands of distinct CDR3 sequences, 25% to 30% seen once. What was sequenced was PBMCs or a T cell subset sorted from them (not recorded which). These receptors were taken from an adult woman who had mild COVID-19 (a few samples of this study predate the infection). Cell type and time point are not known.

This clonotype turned up a few times. The chain links TRBV6-5 to TRBJ2-3, with D perhaps matching TRBD1 (5 bases). The CDR3 has 13 amino acids. The germline CDR1 and CDR2 sequences are MNHEY and SVGAGI. Deletions cut 2 bases from V and 8 bases from J, with 11 bases between. For the CDR3, the DNA is TGTGCCAGCAGTTACAGGTCTCAGGGTACGCAGTATTTT. As protein: CASSYRSQGTQYF.

The V and J genes are TRBV7-8 and TRBJ2-2, with 8 bases lining up with TRBD1. CDR3 length: 16 residues. After removal of 1 base from V and 4 bases from J, the junction contained 5 bases not matched to a gene. From germline, CDR1 is SGHVS and CDR2 FQNEAQ. The CDR3 DNA is TGTGCCAGCAGCTTAGAATCAGGGGGCCTCACCGGGGAGCTGTTTTTT. This sequence encodes CASSLESGGLTGELFF.

The genes are TRBV7-6 and TRBJ1-3; 8 bases align to TRBD1. V shed 1 base, J shed 0 bases, and the junction held 2 bases outside the gene matches. Germline assignment: CDR1 SGHVS and CDR2 FNYEAQ. The CDR3 length is 16 residues. The chain's CDR3 is CASSLGDRISGNTIYF. CDR3 coding DNA: TGTGCCAGCAGCTTAGGGGACAGGATCTCTGGAAACACCATATATTTT.

V and J are TRBV3-1 and TRBJ2-7, with 9 positions matching TRBD1. V shed 4 bases and J 4 bases; nucleotides not matched to a gene: 11. The CDR3 is made up of 16 amino acids. Germline CDR1 LGHDT, CDR2 YNNKEL (reference sequence). DNA for the CDR3: TGTGCCAGCAGCCGAACATCGGGACAGGGTAAATACGAGCAGTACTTC. Translation: CASSRTSGQGKYEQYF.

In its sample, this clonotype was seen a few times. The chain recombines TRBV7-3 with TRBJ1-1; D unresolved. There are 13 residues in the CDR3. CDR1 SGHTA and CDR2 FQGTGA come from the germline V gene. V lost 2 bases and J lost 3, with 7 bases in between. The CDR3 sequence is CASSLAPDTEAFF. In nucleotides, the CDR3 is TGTGCCAGCAGCTTAGCCCCGGACACTGAAGCTTTCTTT.

The rearrangement joins TRBV7-9 to TRBJ1-4; 9 bases match TRBD1. The junction had 9 bases not matched to a gene; V was cut back by 5 bases and J by 8 bases. The CDR3 runs to 15 residues. The germline V gene has CDR1 SEHNR and CDR2 FQNEAQ (reference sequence). The CDR3 sequence is CASSAPGTGKEKLFF. The CDR3 DNA reads TGTGCCAGCAGCGCCCCCGGGACAGGGAAAGAAAAACTGTTTTTT. Filled out from reference TRBV7-9 and TRBJ1-4, the complete variable domain reads DTGVSQNPRHKITKRGQNVTFRCDPISEHNRLYWYRQTLGQGPEFLTYFQNEAQLEKSRLLSDRFSAERPKGSFSTLEIQRTEQGDSAMYLCASSAPGTGKEKLFFGSGTQLSVL.